These 13 T cell receptor beta chains originate from one sample sequenced in a study of cytomegalovirus exposure and HLA in healthy donors. Sequencing used immunoSEQ multiplex PCR; TCRdb keeps in-frame clones, though not all of them. Of 150,000 to 200,000 clones in the sample, 70% to 90% were seen once. The sequencing sample was made of PBMCs. The receptors come from a young woman in good health and CMV-seronegative.

There are a few counts of this clone. The gene calls are TRBV5-4 and TRBJ2-2; 8 bases agree with TRBD2. J lost 6 bases, V lost 4 bases, and 11 bases had no gene match. Looked up from germline, CDR1 is SGHNT and CDR2 is YYREEE (reference sequence). The CDR3 runs to 16 residues. This CDR3 reads CASSATSGGGPGELFF. The CDR3 DNA reads as TGTGCCAGCAGCGCAACTAGCGGTGGCGGCCCCGGGGAGCTGTTTTTT.

The J gene is TRBJ1-2, the V gene TRBV5-8; D not resolved. Trimming shortened V by 3 bases and J by 2 bases, and 14 bases separated the two germline ends. The germline V gene encodes CDR1 SGHTS and CDR2 YDEGEE. This CDR3 is built from 15 residues. CDR3 sequence: CASSWLTVENYGYTF. CDR3 nucleotide sequence: TGTGCCAGCAGCTGGTTAACCGTAGAGAACTATGGCTACACCTTC.

The V call is TRBV4-1, the J call TRBJ2-7, with D possibly TRBD2 on 5 matching bases. The CDR3 covers 16 residues. V was trimmed by 3 bases and J by 3 bases, leaving 18 bases between them. Per germline, CDR1 MGHRA and CDR2 YSYEKL. The CDR3 nucleotides read TGCGCCAGCAGCCAGCGTTACGGAGGTAGTTTCTACGAGCAGTACTTC. Residues: CASSQRYGGSFYEQYF.

J is TRBJ2-7 and V is TRBV4-1, with 8 bases that match TRBD1. In germline, CDR1 is MGHRA, CDR2 YSYEKL. With 1 base clipped from V and 3 bases from J, the junction kept 17 bases outside the gene matches. CDR3 length: 19 residues. CDR3 residues: CASSQVGILIRTGNYEQYF. The CDR3 nucleotides are TGCGCCAGCAGCCAAGTGGGAATTTTAATAAGGACAGGGAACTACGAGCAGTACTTC.

The chain is built from TRBV10-3 and TRBJ1-1; 8 bases fit TRBD1. Trimming cost V 0 bases and J 5 bases; bases outside gene matches: 8. Per germline, CDR1 ENHRY and CDR2 SYGVKD. The CDR3 has 16 amino acids. The CDR3, as DNA: TGTGCCATCAGTGAGTCGAGGGGGACAGGAGGAACTGAAGCTTTCTTT. This encodes CAISESRGTGGTEAFF.

The J gene is TRBJ1-2, the V gene TRBV5-6, with D hard to call. Trimming removed 0 bases from V and 0 bases from J, with 6 bases in between. The V gene's germline CDR1 is SGHDT and CDR2 YYEEEE. The CDR3 totals 14 residues. The CDR3 protein is CASSLVRANYGYTF. In DNA form, the CDR3 reads TGTGCCAGCAGCTTGGTACGGGCTAACTATGGCTACACCTTC.

This sequence joins TRBV5-1 and TRBJ1-5; D remains unclear. Per the germline V gene, CDR1 is SGHRS and CDR2 is YFSETQ. This CDR3 is built from 13 residues. The V and J ends lost 0 bases and 6 bases respectively, with 7 bases between them. The CDR3 DNA follows: TGCGCCAGCAGCTTGGATTCCCGTCAGCCCCAGCATTTT. Translated, it gives CASSLDSRQPQHF.

The chain uses TRBV9 and TRBJ2-1; 8 bases match TRBD2. The trim removed 2 bases at V and 9 bases at J, leaving 7 bases unmatched. This CDR3 is built from 14 residues. The germline CDR1 and CDR2 sequences are SGDLS and YYNGEE. This CDR3 reads CASSVGTRFTEQFF. CDR3 sequence (DNA): TGTGCCAGCAGCGTCGGGACTAGGTTTACTGAGCAGTTCTTC.

The chain carries TRBV7-6 and TRBJ1-5; TRBD1 is a possible D gene (5 bases). The CDR3 is 14 amino acids. Germline V gives CDR1 SGHVS, CDR2 FNYEAQ. V lost 5 bases to trimming and J lost 2 bases, with 10 bases between them. The CDR3 sequence: CASSPIGGNQPQHF. CDR3 bases: TGTGCCAGCAGCCCCATAGGGGGCAATCAGCCCCAGCATTTT.

The V and J genes are TRBV4-1 and TRBJ1-6; perhaps TRBD1 as D (6 bases). The CDR3 consists of 18 residues. Trimming took off 0 bases at V and 0 bases at J, with 12 bases between the two ends. In germline, CDR1 is MGHRA, CDR2 YSYEKL. The DNA of the CDR3 is TGCGCCAGCAGCCAAGACTTGGGGGGGCGCTCCTATAATTCACCCCTCCACTTT. Its translation: CASSQDLGGRSYNSPLHF.

The J gene is TRBJ2-1, the V gene TRBV7-9; D possibly corresponds to TRBD2 (6 bases). V was pared by 6 bases and J by 9 bases, with 18 bases between. CDR1 is SEHNR and CDR2 is FQNEAQ in the germline V gene (reference sequence). The CDR3 covers 14 residues. The CDR3 DNA reads TGTGCCAGCAGTTCTGTAGGAGGGGCCGGTGAGCAGTTCTTC. It encodes CASSSVGGAGEQFF.

This clone appeared once. The chain is built from TRBV5-6 and TRBJ2-3; TRBD1 matches 9 bases. Losses at the gene ends were 3 bases for V and 4 bases for J; bases not matched to a gene: 9. CDR3 length: 16 residues. The germline V gene has CDR1 SGHDT and CDR2 YYEEEE. Here the CDR3 DNA reads TGTGCCAGCAGCTCGGGGACAGGGCGGGGGTCAGATACGCAGTATTTT. It is translated as CASSSGTGRGSDTQYF.

The chain combines TRBV9 with TRBJ1-1; 7 nucleotides match TRBD1. Germline CDR1 reads SGDLS; CDR2 reads YYNGEE. This CDR3 region has 15 residues. The V and J ends lost 4 bases and 1 base, in that order; junction bases with no gene match: 7. CDR3 region: CASSQNRGGNTEAFF. DNA of the CDR3: TGTGCCAGCAGCCAAAACAGGGGAGGGAACACTGAAGCTTTCTTT.